The 17 T cell receptor beta chains presented below share a single source sample, sequenced in a study of technical replicates of blood from a few donors. Sequencing was performed with immunoSEQ multiplex PCR; in TCRdb, only in-frame clones are kept and a portion is missing. The sample includes thousands of clones, 90% to 95% seen only once; the top ten take nearly 9.5%. Material for sequencing was PBMCs. These receptors were obtained from a human donor in good health.

The V and J genes are TRBV16 and TRBJ2-5; 9 bases align to TRBD2. V lost 2 bases, J lost 4 bases, and 2 bases stayed unmatched. Germline V gene data show CDR1 as KGHSY and CDR2 as FQNENV. The CDR3 loop spans 14 amino acids. This chain's CDR3 is CASSQGGRAETQYF. Here the CDR3 DNA reads TGTGCCAGCAGCCAAGGCGGGAGGGCAGAGACCCAGTACTTC.

This clone came up once. The V and J genes are TRBV2 and TRBJ1-2; D not resolved. The V gene's germline CDR1 is SNHLY and CDR2 FYNNEI. The germline V and J ends were trimmed by 3 bases and 5 bases, with 10 bases remaining between them. CDR3 length: 13 residues. CDR3 nucleotides: TGTGCCAGCAGTGACCGTGGAGGGTATGGCTACACCTTC. Its translation is CASSDRGGYGYTF.

The V and J genes are TRBV5-8 and TRBJ2-7; no firm D call. Germline CDR1 reads SGHTS; CDR2 reads YDEGEE. The CDR3 spans 16 residues. V lost 0 bases to trimming and J lost 7 bases, with 20 bases between them. The CDR3 protein is CASSLGGRSPFLEQYF. The DNA for the CDR3 is TGTGCCAGCAGCTTGGGCGGCCGTTCGCCCTTCTTGGAGCAGTACTTC.

The chain is built from TRBV28 and TRBJ1-1, with D possibly TRBD1 on 5 matching bases. V lost 4 bases and J lost 0, with 12 bases in between. CDR1 is MDHEN and CDR2 is SYDVKM in the germline V gene. This CDR3 contains 15 residues. The CDR3 here is CASSSLGLMNTEAFF. CDR3 nucleotide sequence: TGTGCCAGCAGTTCCTTGGGACTAATGAACACTGAAGCTTTCTTT.

The J gene is TRBJ2-5, the V gene TRBV28; TRBD1 matches at 11 bases. CDR1 and CDR2 from the germline V gene are MDHEN and SYDVKM. The CDR3 is 15 residues long. V shed 4 bases, J shed 7 bases, and the junction held 8 bases outside the gene matches. The CDR3 DNA reads TGTGCCAGCAGTTCTGGACAGGGGGCCGCAGGGACCCAGTACTTC. It translates to CASSSGQGAAGTQYF.

This clone turned up a few times. V usage is TRBV28 and J usage is TRBJ1-1; TRBD1 is a possible D gene (5 bases). The ends were cut back, 2 bases at V and 1 base at J, with 5 bases in the middle. There are 13 residues in the CDR3. Germline CDR1 and CDR2: MDHEN and SYDVKM. CDR3 loop: CASSLTGNTEAFF. The CDR3 DNA reads as TGTGCCAGCAGTTTAACAGGGAACACTGAAGCTTTCTTT.

The genes are TRBV7-8 and TRBJ1-3, with 8 bases matching TRBD1. The V and J ends lost 5 bases and 2 bases, in that order; junction bases with no gene match: 2. The germline V gene has CDR1 SGHVS and CDR2 FQNEAQ. This CDR3 has 14 residues. CDR3: CASSTDRAGNTIYF. The CDR3 nucleotides read TGTGCCAGCAGCACGGACAGGGCTGGAAACACCATATATTTT. The full variable domain, with the rest looked up from reference TRBV7-8 and TRBJ1-3, is GAGVSQSPRYKVAKRGQDVALRCDPISGHVSLFWYQQALGQGPEFLTYFQNEAQLDKSGLPSDRFFAERPEGSVSTLKIQRTQQEDSAVYLCASSTDRAGNTIYFGEGSWLTVV.

This sequence joins TRBV9 and TRBJ2-3; 10 bases match TRBD2. Germline CDR1 and CDR2: SGDLS and YYNGEE. This CDR3 region has 16 residues. The V and J ends lost 3 bases and 1 base, in that order; junction bases with no gene match: 5. CDR3 DNA sequence: TGTGCCAGCAGCGGAACCGGGACTAGCGGCACAGATACGCAGTATTTT. Protein product: CASSGTGTSGTDTQYF. The whole variable domain, filled in from reference TRBV9 and TRBJ2-3, reads DSGVTQTPKHLITATGQRVTLRCSPRSGDLSVYWYQQSLDQGLQFLIQYYNGEERAKGNILERFSAQQFPDLHSELNLSSLELGDSALYFCASSGTGTSGTDTQYFGPGTRLTVL.

The CDR3 DNA is TGTGCCACCAGCAGAGACACCGGGACAGGAGCCTACGAGCAGTACTTC. Its protein product is CATSRDTGTGAYEQYF. V gene TRBV15 combines with J gene TRBJ2-7; TRBD1 matches at 8 bases. Trimming removed 0 bases from V and 2 bases from J; junction bases left unmatched: 6. The germline gives CDR1 LNHNV, CDR2 YYDKDF (reference sequence). The CDR3 loop spans 16 amino acids.

J is TRBJ2-2 and V is TRBV10-3; 7 bases are a match to TRBD2. Germline CDR1 is ENHRY and CDR2 is SYGVKD. The CDR3 runs to 14 residues. J gave up 4 bases and V 7 bases, and 6 bases lay outside the gene matches. CDR3 in DNA: TGTGCCATCACGCGGGAGAGTGGCACCGGGGAGCTGTTTTTT. Protein: CAITRESGTGELFF.

For the CDR3, the DNA is TGTGCCAGCAGCCAAACAGGGATGGTCGGCCCTGAAGCTTTCTTT. It yields the protein CASSQTGMVGPEAFF. V and J are TRBV5-6 and TRBJ1-1, with D maybe TRBD1 (6 bases). The V gene lost 4 bases and the J gene lost 6 bases, with 19 bases spanning the gap. CDR1 and CDR2 (germline): SGHDT, YYEEEE. This CDR3 comprises 15 residues.

V gene TRBV7-9 combines with J gene TRBJ2-3; 8 bases match TRBD2. Looked up from germline, CDR1 is SEHNR and CDR2 is FQNEAQ (reference sequence). V shed 5 bases, J shed 3 bases, and the junction held 7 bases outside the gene matches. The CDR3 is 15 amino acids. CDR3: CASSATSGLTDTQYF. DNA for the CDR3: TGTGCCAGCAGCGCCACTAGCGGACTAACAGATACGCAGTATTTT.

The chain is built from TRBV5-1 and TRBJ2-7, with 10 bases aligning to TRBD2. Germline CDR1 SGHRS, CDR2 YFSETQ. This CDR3 has 16 residues. With V trimmed by 0 bases and J by 3 bases, 6 bases remained unmatched. In DNA form, the CDR3 reads TGCGCCAGCAGCTTGGTCGCTAGCGGGAGTTTCTACGAGCAGTACTTC. It is translated as CASSLVASGSFYEQYF.

The rearrangement joins TRBV28 to TRBJ1-5, with D possibly matching TRBD1 (5 bases). The CDR3 sequence is 17 residues long. Per germline, CDR1 MDHEN and CDR2 SYDVKM. V was cut by 6 bases and J by 1 base, with 19 bases left in between. CDR3 sequence: CASSEGLGGWSNQPQHF. The CDR3 nucleotides read TGTGCCAGCAGCGAGGGGTTGGGGGGATGGAGCAATCAGCCCCAGCATTTT.

The rearrangement joins TRBV7-9 to TRBJ2-3, with a tentative D call TRBD1 (5 bases). V dropped 5 bases and J dropped 6 bases, with 12 bases sitting between them. The CDR3 runs 13 residues. Germline loops: CDR1 SEHNR, CDR2 FQNEAQ (reference sequence). The CDR3 spells CASSQGLGDTQYF. As DNA, the CDR3 is TGTGCCAGCAGCCAGGGCCTTGGGGATACGCAGTATTTT.

The chain has TRBV27 and TRBJ2-7; the match to TRBD2 covers 13 bases. The trim removed 1 base at V and 5 bases at J, leaving 5 bases unmatched. The CDR3 spans 16 residues. Germline loops: CDR1 MNHEY, CDR2 SMNVEV (reference sequence). The CDR3 region is CASSLLRTSGRHEQYF. CDR3 DNA: TGTGCCAGCAGTTTATTGAGGACTAGCGGGAGACACGAGCAGTACTTC.

In this sample, this clone turned up a few times. The V gene is TRBV28, the J gene TRBJ1-1; 9 bases line up with TRBD1. V trimming: 4 bases; J trimming: 3 bases; junction bases outside the gene matches: 3. Germline V gene data show CDR1 as MDHEN and CDR2 as SYDVKM. The CDR3 loop spans 14 amino acids. The CDR3 is CASSSGQGDTEAFF. In nucleotides, the CDR3 is TGTGCCAGCAGTTCGGGACAGGGTGACACTGAAGCTTTCTTT.